This T cell receptor (beta chain) emerged from a study of prognosis after radiotherapy for stage I lung cancer. A word on this clonotype: A far larger clone is a single base away, which makes a read error likely.

Genomic DNA was subjected to two-round multiplex PCR for amplification of TCR beta CDR3. It was primers specific to each TRBV and TRBJ gene that first-round PCR used. Each CDR3 protein is one row after TCRdb ran MiXCR on the multiplex PCR reads. Among around 15,000 distinct CDR3 sequences, just under 45% were seen once, and the ten largest hold about 40%. Prior chemotherapy, radiotherapy and other malignancies were absent; CT and PET/CT showed node-negative disease. In germline, CDR1 is MNHNS, CDR2 SASEGT. CDR3 length equals 13 residues. The input for sequencing was PBMCs, taken before or after stereotactic body radiation therapy (not recorded which). This clonotype originated in a donor over 45 with non-small cell lung cancer. The genes are TRBV6-1 and TRBJ2-2; D unresolved. The CDR3 sequence is CASMLGDTWELFF. Here the CDR3 DNA reads TGTGCCAGCATGTTAGGCGACACCTGGGAGCTGTTTTTT.